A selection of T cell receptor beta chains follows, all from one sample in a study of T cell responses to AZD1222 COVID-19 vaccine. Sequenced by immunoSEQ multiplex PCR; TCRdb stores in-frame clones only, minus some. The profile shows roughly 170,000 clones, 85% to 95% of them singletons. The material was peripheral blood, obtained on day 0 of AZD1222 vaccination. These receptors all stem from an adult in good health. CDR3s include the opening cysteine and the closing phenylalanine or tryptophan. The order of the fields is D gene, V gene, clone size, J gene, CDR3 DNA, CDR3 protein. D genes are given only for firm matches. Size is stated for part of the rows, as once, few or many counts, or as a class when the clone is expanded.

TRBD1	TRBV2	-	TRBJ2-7	TGTGCCAGCAGGGGGACAGGTCGGGACTACGAGCAGTACTTC	CASRGTGRDYEQYF
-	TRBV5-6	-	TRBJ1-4	TGTGCCAGCAGCTCCGGACCCGGAGAAAAACTGTTTTTT	CASSSGPGEKLFF
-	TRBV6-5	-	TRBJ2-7	TGTGCCAGCAGTTACGGGTGGGGGGAGACCTACGAGCAGTACTTC	CASSYGWGETYEQYF
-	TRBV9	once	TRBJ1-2	TGTGCCAGCAGCGTAGTTCTTACGGGGACCGTCAGCTACACCTTC	CASSVVLTGTVSYTF
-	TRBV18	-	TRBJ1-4	TGTGCCAGCTCACCAAACAGTGCTGCAACTAATGAAAAACTGTTTTTT	CASSPNSAATNEKLFF
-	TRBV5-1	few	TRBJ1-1	TGCGCCAGCAGCGCCAGCCTGGACAGATGGGCTGAAGCTTTCTTT	CASSASLDRWAEAFF
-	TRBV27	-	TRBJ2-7	TGTGCCAGCAAAGCAGGGTGGGGCGAGCAGTACTTC	CASKAGWGEQYF
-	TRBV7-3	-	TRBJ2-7	TGTGCCAGCAGCCAGCAGGGCCCCTACGAGCAGTACTTC	CASSQQGPYEQYF
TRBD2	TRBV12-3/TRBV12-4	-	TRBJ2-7	TGTGCCAGCAGTCCGGGGGGGGAAGAGCAGTACTTC	CASSPGGEEQYF
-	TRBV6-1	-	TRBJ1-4	TGTGCCAGCAGTGATAAGACAGGACTCAATGAAAAACTGTTTTTT	CASSDKTGLNEKLFF
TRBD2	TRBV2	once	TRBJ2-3	TGTGCCAGCAGTGAATTCGTTGGGGGTGTCGGGACTAGCCAATCAGATACGCAGTATTTT	CASSEFVGGVGTSQSDTQYF
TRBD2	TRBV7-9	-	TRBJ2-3	TGTGCCAGCATCGTATCTAGCGGCGCAGATACGCAGTATTTT	CASIVSSGADTQYF
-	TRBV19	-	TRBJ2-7	TGTGCCAGTAGTATCGGGGCTAGCTCCTACGAGCAGTACTTC	CASSIGASSYEQYF
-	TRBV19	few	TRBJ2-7	TGTGCCAGTACCCCGAGGGCGGGACAGACCTACGAGCAGTACTTC	CASTPRAGQTYEQYF
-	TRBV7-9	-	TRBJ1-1	TGTGCCAGCAGCCTTCAAAACACTGAAGCTTTCTTT	CASSLQNTEAFF
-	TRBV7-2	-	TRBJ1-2	TGTGCCAGCAGCTCCACCCAAATGGGGACACCCTACTATGGCTACACCTTC	CASSSTQMGTPYYGYTF
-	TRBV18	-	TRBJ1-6	TGTGCCAGCTCACCAGCAGGGGATAATTCACCCCTCCACTTT	CASSPAGDNSPLHF
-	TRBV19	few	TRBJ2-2	TGTGCCAGTAGTGTCGGGATAGGCACCGGGGAGCTGTTTTTT	CASSVGIGTGELFF
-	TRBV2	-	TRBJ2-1	TGTGCCAGCAGTGAAATCCCAGGGGTGGGCAATGAGCAGTTCTTC	CASSEIPGVGNEQFF
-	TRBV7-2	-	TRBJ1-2	TGTGCCAGCAGCTTAGAGGCCGGAACTAACTATGGCTACACCTTC	CASSLEAGTNYGYTF
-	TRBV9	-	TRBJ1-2	TGTGCCAGCAGCGGGGGTTTAAACTATGGCTACACCTTC	CASSGGLNYGYTF
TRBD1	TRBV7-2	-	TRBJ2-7	TGTGCCAGCAGCCCCAGGGGGCCGGGATACGAGCAGTACTTC	CASSPRGPGYEQYF
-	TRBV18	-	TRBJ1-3	TGTGCCAGCGTGGACATTACCTCTGGAAACACCATATATTTT	CASVDITSGNTIYF
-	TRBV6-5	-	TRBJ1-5	TGTGCCAGCAGGGGCGGGACGTATAGCAATCAGCCCCAGCATTTT	CASRGGTYSNQPQHF
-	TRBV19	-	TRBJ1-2	TGTGCCAGTACCCCGAGGGGGGGCGGCTACACCTTC	CASTPRGGGYTF
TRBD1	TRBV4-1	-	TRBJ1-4	TGCGCCAGCAGCCAAGGTTTAGGACAGGCTAATGAAAAACTGTTTTTT	CASSQGLGQANEKLFF
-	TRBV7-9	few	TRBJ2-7	TGTGCCAGCAGCTCCGCCTACGAGCAGTACTTC	CASSSAYEQYF
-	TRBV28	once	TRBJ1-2	TGTGCCAGCAGTTTAGGTGACTATGGCTACACCTTC	CASSLGDYGYTF
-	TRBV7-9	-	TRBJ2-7	TGTGCCAGCAGCTCGTTACGGGACGTGGGTTACGAGCAGTACTTC	CASSSLRDVGYEQYF
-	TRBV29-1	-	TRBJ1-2	TGCAGCATTCCACCTAATGGGAATGGCTACACCTTC	CSIPPNGNGYTF
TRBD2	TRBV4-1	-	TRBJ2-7	TGCGCCAGCAGCCAAAGGACTAGCGGGGGCTTCTACGAGCAGTACTTC	CASSQRTSGGFYEQYF
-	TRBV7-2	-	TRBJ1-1	TGTGCCAGCAGCTTCCGGGGGGCTCTGAACACTGAAGCTTTCTTT	CASSFRGALNTEAFF
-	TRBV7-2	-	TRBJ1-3	TGTGCCAGCAGCTTAGCACAGAGAAACACCATATATTTT	CASSLAQRNTIYF
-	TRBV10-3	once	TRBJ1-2	TGTGCCATCAGTGAGATGAAACTTCCAGGTACCTATGGCTACACCTTC	CAISEMKLPGTYGYTF
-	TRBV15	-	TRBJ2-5	TGTGCCACCAGCCGGAGTGGGGAGTTGGGGAAAGAGACCCAGTACTTC	CATSRSGELGKETQYF